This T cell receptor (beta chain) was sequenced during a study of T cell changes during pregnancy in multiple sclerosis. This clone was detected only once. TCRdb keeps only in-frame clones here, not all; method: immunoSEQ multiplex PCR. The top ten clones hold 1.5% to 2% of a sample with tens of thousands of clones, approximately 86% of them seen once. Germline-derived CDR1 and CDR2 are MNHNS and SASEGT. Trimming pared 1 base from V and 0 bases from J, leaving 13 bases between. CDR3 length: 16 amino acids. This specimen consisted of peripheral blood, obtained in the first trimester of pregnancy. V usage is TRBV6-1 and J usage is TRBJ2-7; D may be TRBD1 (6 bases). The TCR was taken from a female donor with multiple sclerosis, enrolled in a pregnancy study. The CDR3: CASSEGPDSASYEQYF. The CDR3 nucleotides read TGTGCCAGCAGTGAAGGGCCGGACAGTGCCTCCTACGAGCAGTACTTC.